One T cell receptor beta chain is described in this entry. What this receptor recognizes is not known. No base quality information exists; no much larger clone differs at one position. The immunoSEQ Assay, a bias-controlled multiplex PCR, was used to amplify TCRbeta CDR3 regions from genomic DNA. In the authors' own workflow: The number of nucleated cells in each sample was estimated by amplification of reference gene primers within the assay. To quantify the absolute abundance of each unique TCRbeta CDR3 rearrangement, sequence reads were collapsed and filtered. For each sample, productive Simpson clonality was calculated by taking the square root of Simpson's diversity index across productive rearrangements. Entries here come from immuneACCESS through TCRdb and include only in-frame sequences with V and J called. Some clones fail to appear in such tables; in the studies checked, an unresolved V gene covers under half of the shortfall, and the cause of the remainder is unknown. Clone size and the V and J calls come from that table; the DNA yielded D and trimming. The sample profile shows 65,000 to 75,000 clones; about 86% of them were found once. The ten largest clones take up 4.5% to 5.5% of the sample.

This entry comes from a study of blood T cell repertoires in COVID-19 (dated by TCRdb to about 2020). At the level of the whole study: Collaborator samples came from the United States, Italy and Spain and covered acute and convalescent phases of COVID-19. The material from the prospective study consisted of cDNA or gDNA derived from T cells, B-cell-depleted T cells, or PBMCs. Subjects who had been exposed to COVID-19, were actively infected with it, or had recovered from it provided the deeply sampled blood TCRbeta repertoires that made up the dataset. The repertoires were released in a freely available public database intended as a resource for research on the immune response to SARS-CoV-2. The samples were drawn from two sources: the first 160 participants of the ongoing ImmuneRACE study, and fewer than 1,500 subjects contributed by 6 global collaborators. The sample metadata nearly always contained a de-identified subject ID, COVID-19 status, age in years and sex. Where available, HLA class I and class II types were obtained from metadata supplied by the sample provider rather than from assay-based typing. Results the study describes overall, beyond this receptor: The amount of clinical and demographic metadata varied by source and participant and was provided uncurated.

In the germline V gene, CDR1 corresponds to SQVTM and CDR2 to ANQGSEA. There are 13 amino acids in the CDR3, from cysteine to phenylalanine inclusive. Only the CDR3 portion is preserved as DNA: 39 bases, with reading frame beginning at the first base. V lost 7 bases and J lost 5 bases, and the count of bases not matched to a germline gene is 7. The collaborating institutions used their own protocols to collect whole blood in K2EDTA tubes. Collaborator samples were shipped for TCRbeta analysis as frozen whole blood, isolated PBMCs, or DNA extracted from either sample type. The V and J segments used are TRBV29-1 and TRBJ2-4; 8 of the junction bases match TRBD1. This TCR was sampled from a woman aged 60-70 years with acute or convalescent COVID-19. The sequencing input was peripheral blood. The sequenced DNA is TGCAGCGCCACCGGGACAGGAGAAAACATTCAGTACTTC. It specifies CSATGTGENIQYF.